Listed below are T cell receptor beta chains from one sample, sequenced in a study of CD8 T cells in ankylosing spondylitis. Via MiXCR, TCRdb re-called the 5' RACE reads, giving one row per CDR3 protein. The sample carries 300,000 to 350,000 distinct CDR3 sequences, around 10% recorded once. Sequenced input: blood, either unsorted or a sorted T cell fraction (not recorded which). These receptors were obtained from a female donor with ankylosing spondylitis or in good health (not recorded which). Each CDR3 is given with its conserved first and last residue. The D gene is left open where the match is weak. Size values are once, few and many counts, or a class for expanded clones, and some rows have none.

D: NA
J: TRBJ2-3
V: TRBV2
size: few
CDR3: CASSESGVGADTQYF
DNA: TGTGCCAGCAGTGAATCCGGGGTGGGCGCAGATACGCAGTATTTT

D: NA
J: TRBJ2-3
V: TRBV3-1
size: many
CDR3: CASSQERVRADTQYF
DNA: TGTGCCAGCAGCCAAGAAAGGGTTAGGGCAGATACGCAGTATTTT

D: TRBD1
J: TRBJ2-1
V: TRBV20-1
size: few
CDR3: CSARDLPKQGAGNEQFF
DNA: TGCAGTGCTAGAGATCTCCCCAAACAGGGGGCTGGCAATGAGCAGTTCTTC

D: NA
J: TRBJ1-4
V: TRBV12-3/TRBV12-4
size: many
CDR3: CASSSARTVGNEKLFF
DNA: TGTGCCAGCAGTTCGGCTCGGACAGTGGGTAATGAAAAACTGTTTTTT

D: NA
J: TRBJ1-2
V: TRBV6-5
size: few
CDR3: CASSYSSQLNYGYTF
DNA: TGTGCCAGCAGTTACTCGAGCCAGCTTAACTATGGCTACACCTTC

D: NA
J: TRBJ2-7
V: TRBV6-2/TRBV6-3
size: NA
CDR3: CASNLQEGGYEQYF
DNA: TGTGCCAGCAACCTTCAGGAGGGGGGCTACGAGCAGTACTTC

D: TRBD1
J: TRBJ2-7
V: TRBV20-1
size: NA
CDR3: CSATSRDRGRYEQYF
DNA: TGCAGTGCGACCTCTAGGGACAGGGGCAGGTACGAGCAGTACTTC

D: NA
J: TRBJ2-2
V: TRBV18
size: few
CDR3: CASSPPVTGELFF
DNA: TGTGCCAGCTCACCACCTGTCACCGGGGAGCTGTTTTTT

D: NA
J: TRBJ1-6
V: TRBV20-1
size: NA
CDR3: CSAHRDTNSPLHF
DNA: TGCAGTGCCCACCGGGACACAAATTCACCCCTCCACTTT

D: NA
J: TRBJ2-1
V: TRBV20-1
size: few
CDR3: CSARDLAVNEQFF
DNA: TGCAGTGCTAGAGACCTCGCGGTAAATGAGCAGTTCTTC

D: TRBD2
J: TRBJ2-1
V: TRBV14
size: few
CDR3: CASSQPPGLAVAYNEQFF
DNA: TGTGCCAGCAGCCAACCCCCGGGACTAGCGGTAGCCTACAATGAGCAGTTCTTC

D: NA
J: TRBJ2-2
V: TRBV15
size: many
CDR3: CATATGNTGELFF
DNA: TGTGCCACCGCGACAGGGAACACCGGGGAGCTGTTTTTT

D: TRBD2
J: TRBJ2-7
V: TRBV5-6
size: many
CDR3: CASSFVAGGYEQYF
DNA: TGTGCCAGCAGCTTTGTAGCGGGAGGCTACGAGCAGTACTTC

D: TRBD2
J: TRBJ2-7
V: TRBV20-1
size: many
CDR3: CSARSMGLAGIDYEQYF
DNA: TGCAGTGCTAGATCAATGGGACTAGCGGGGATCGACTACGAGCAGTACTTC

D: TRBD1
J: TRBJ1-1
V: TRBV7-2
size: NA
CDR3: CASSITGTGGRTEAFF
DNA: TGTGCCAGCAGCATTACCGGGACAGGGGGTCGAACTGAAGCTTTCTTT

D: TRBD1
J: TRBJ2-5
V: TRBV7-2
size: NA
CDR3: CASSLPGQVLQETQYF
DNA: TGTGCCAGCAGCTTACCGGGACAGGTTCTCCAAGAGACCCAGTACTTC

D: NA
J: TRBJ1-2
V: TRBV20-1
size: few
CDR3: CSARDLGGRGGYGYTF
DNA: TGCAGTGCTAGAGATCTTGGAGGCAGGGGAGGATATGGCTACACCTTC

D: NA
J: TRBJ2-7
V: TRBV7-8
size: few
CDR3: CASSHTFWDSYEQYF
DNA: TGTGCCAGCAGCCACACTTTTTGGGACTCCTACGAGCAGTACTTC

D: NA
J: TRBJ2-3
V: TRBV29-1
size: many
CDR3: CSVEDLLLSAGWDTDTQYF
DNA: TGCAGCGTTGAAGATCTGTTGCTATCGGCAGGGTGGGACACAGATACGCAGTATTTT

D: TRBD2
J: TRBJ2-3
V: TRBV11-2
size: few
CDR3: CASSRGTSGARSTDTQYF
DNA: TGTGCCAGCAGCCGGGGGACTAGCGGAGCCCGCAGCACAGATACGCAGTATTTT